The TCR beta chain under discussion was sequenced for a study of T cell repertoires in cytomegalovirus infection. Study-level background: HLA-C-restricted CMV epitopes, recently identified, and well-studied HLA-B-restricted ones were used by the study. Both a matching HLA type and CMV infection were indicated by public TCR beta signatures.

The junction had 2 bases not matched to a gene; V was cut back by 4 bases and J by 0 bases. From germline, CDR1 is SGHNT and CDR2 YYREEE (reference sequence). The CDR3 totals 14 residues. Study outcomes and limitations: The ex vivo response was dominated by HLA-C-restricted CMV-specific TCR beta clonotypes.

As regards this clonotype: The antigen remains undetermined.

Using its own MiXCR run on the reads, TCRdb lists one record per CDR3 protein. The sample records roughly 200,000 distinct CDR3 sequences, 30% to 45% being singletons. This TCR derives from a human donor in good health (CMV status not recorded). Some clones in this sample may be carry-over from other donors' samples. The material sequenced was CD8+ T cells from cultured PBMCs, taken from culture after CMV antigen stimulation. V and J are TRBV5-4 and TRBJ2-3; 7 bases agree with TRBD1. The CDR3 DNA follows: TGTGCCAGCAGCAAACAGGGGAGCACAGATACGCAGTATTTT. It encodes CASSKQGSTDTQYF.